This record covers a single T cell receptor (beta chain). The antigen is not known. The CDR3 consists of 15 residues. Germline loops: CDR1 SGHRS, CDR2 YFSETQ. Trimming removed 1 base from V and 1 base from J; junction bases left unmatched: 1. This sample is drawn from a study of long-term antiretroviral therapy in people with HIV. Study-wide findings and caveats: Diversity rose after ART but stayed below transplant donor controls. CDR3 lengths in HIV samples spanned a narrower range than controls.

The run of the v3.0 immunoSEQ assay was at survey level. TCRdb's table, derived via immunoSEQ multiplex PCR, lists solely in-frame clones and lacks some. The data hold about 35,000 clones, with about 74% observed a single time. Every donor had one or more pre-ART and two or more post-ART PBMC samples. This receptor was identified in a woman aged 50 to 60 with HIV. The sequences come from unsorted PBMCs, collected 2 years after starting antiretroviral therapy. This chain links TRBV5-1 with TRBJ2-3; 9 bases agree with TRBD2. For the CDR3, the DNA is TGCGCCAGCAGCTTGCCTAGCGGGGGCACAGATACGCAGTATTTT. This translates into CASSLPSGGTDTQYF.